This T cell receptor beta chain originates from a study of T cells in tumors after PD-1 blockade. The V gene lost 2 bases and the J gene lost 3 bases, with 11 bases spanning the gap. The CDR3 has 15 residues. Germline V gene sequence: CDR1 MNHEY, CDR2 SVGEGT. Clones were read by immunoSEQ multiplex PCR, and TCRdb kept only the in-frame ones, dropping some. The sample includes about 19,000 clones, 81% of them seen just once. The sample holds a few counts of this clone. Input was about 616 ng to 6,500 ng of genomic DNA from tumor or blood. The TCR comes from a human donor with advanced basal cell or squamous cell carcinoma (not recorded which). The J gene is TRBJ1-5, the V gene TRBV6-2 or TRBV6-3; no reliable D call. Here the sequenced sample was PBMCs, taken after anti-PD-1 therapy. In nucleotides, the CDR3 is TGTGCCAGCAGTTACAACGGGGTATCCAATCAGCCCCAGCATTTT. It specifies CASSYNGVSNQPQHF.